Described below is a single T cell receptor (beta chain) sequence and its context. Antigen: not known. Both TRBC1 and TRBC2 were covered by a beta constant-region primer of two equimolar oligonucleotides. Nested alpha and beta constant-region primers with the SP2 primer drove four PCR rounds on ligated cDNA. A single record per CDR3 protein comes from TCRdb applying MiXCR to the UMI-ligation and nested PCR reads. The sample records around 83,000 distinct CDR3 sequences, approximately 10% being singletons. This record belongs to a study of naive and memory T cell subsets. Study results and caveats: Naive repertoires, especially CD8, held a few larger clonotypes, possibly memory cells re-expressing CD45RA. Over 85% of naive TCR sequences appeared only once, unlike memory subsets. Diversity fell and Gini index rose from naive through CM, EM, EMRA.

Germline CDR1 KGHDR, CDR2 SFDVKD. This CDR3 spans 16 amino acids. V gave up 4 bases and J gave up 4 bases, with 15 bases separating them. The rearrangement uses TRBV24-1 and TRBJ2-2; possibly TRBD2 for D (6 bases). Specimen: naive CD4+ T cells from blood. This receptor was identified in a human donor in good health. The CDR3 DNA is TGTGCCACCAGTGACCCCGGAGGGAAAACCACCGGGGAGCTGTTTTTT. This encodes CATSDPGGKTTGELFF.